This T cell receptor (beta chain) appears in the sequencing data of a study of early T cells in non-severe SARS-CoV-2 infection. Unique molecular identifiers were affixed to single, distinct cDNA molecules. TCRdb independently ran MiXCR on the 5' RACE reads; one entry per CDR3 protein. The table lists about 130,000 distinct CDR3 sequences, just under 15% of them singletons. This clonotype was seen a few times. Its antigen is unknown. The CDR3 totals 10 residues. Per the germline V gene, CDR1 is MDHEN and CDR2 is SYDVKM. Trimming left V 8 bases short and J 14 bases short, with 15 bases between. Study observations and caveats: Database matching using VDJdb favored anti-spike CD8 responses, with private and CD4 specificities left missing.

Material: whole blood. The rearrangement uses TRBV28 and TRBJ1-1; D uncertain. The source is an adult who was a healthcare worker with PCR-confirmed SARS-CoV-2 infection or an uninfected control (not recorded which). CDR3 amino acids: CASGGTISFF. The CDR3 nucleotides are TGTGCCAGCGGAGGTACGATTTCCTTCTTT.